This TCR beta chain was identified during a study of resident and recirculating memory T cells in vitiligo. As for the study in general: Shave-biopsy epidermis from lesional and nonlesional skin was sequenced alongside PBMCs.

Method: immunoSEQ multiplex PCR; TCRdb's copy keeps in-frame clones and lacks some. Of roughly 80,000 clones in the sample, about 90% were seen once. In this sample, this clone turned up once. Stable vitiligo meant no lesion change over the previous 6 months. Trimming stripped 0 bases from V and 8 bases from J, with 9 bases between. The CDR3 runs 13 residues. From germline, CDR1 is SGHTA and CDR2 FQGNSA. This rearrangement joins TRBV7-2 to TRBJ2-3, with D perhaps TRBD2 (5 bases). Sequencing was done on a sample of blood. This sequence originates from a male donor with vitiligo. This CDR3 is CASSLALAGTQYF. CDR3 nucleotide sequence: TGTGCCAGCAGCTTAGCTCTGGCGGGTACGCAGTATTTT. The full variable domain, its missing parts supplied by reference TRBV7-2 and TRBJ2-3, is GAGVSQSPSNKVTEKGKDVELRCDPISGHTALYWYRQSLGQGLEFLIYFQGNSAPDKSGLPSDRFSAERTGGSVSTLTIQRTQQEDSAVYLCASSLALAGTQYFGPGTRLTVL.